The sequence of this T cell receptor (beta chain) was determined in a study of blood T cell repertoires in COVID-19. Study context: The samples span acute and convalescent COVID-19 from the United States, Italy and Spain.

This clone was detected only once. How the authors handled the data: Nucleated cell counts were estimated from reference gene primer amplification. Here immunoSEQ multiplex PCR was the method, and the copy in TCRdb shows in-frame clones only, minus some. The V and J calls and clone size are taken from that table; D and trimming were inferred from the DNA. The repertoire includes about 69,000 clones, roughly three quarters of them detected once, and about 15% sits in the top ten. Germline CDR1 is SNHLY and CDR2 is FYNNEI. V was cut by 7 bases and J by 1 base, with 17 bases left in between. The CDR3 spans 15 residues.

This receptor was identified in a man in his 60s with acute or convalescent COVID-19. V gene TRBV2 combines with J gene TRBJ2-7, with a weak D call TRBD1 (6 bases). Sequencing was carried out using peripheral blood. CDR3 in amino acids: CASTPLDSRSYEQYF. The DNA of the CDR3 is TGTGCCAGCACCCCGTTGGACAGCCGATCCTACGAGCAGTACTTC.